This T cell receptor (beta chain) was profiled in a study of cytomegalovirus exposure and HLA in healthy donors. For the study at large: Around 190 million T cells yielded more than 90 million unique TCR beta sequences, as an earlier analysis found.

To note about this clone: Its antigen is not identified.

Findings and limits, study-wide: Owing to their indistinguishability, certain V segments, notably TRBV6-2 and TRBV6-3, were excluded. Per a prior analysis, the majority of TCR beta V segments were productive roughly 87% or roughly 30% of the time.

Though nominally healthy at sampling, donors likely had unrecorded immune exposures. The CDR3 has 15 residues. Trimming removed 5 bases from V and 7 bases from J, with 18 bases in between. Germline CDR1 is MNHEY and CDR2 is SMNVEV (reference sequence). PCR employed 60 Vbeta and 13 Jbeta primers. Data came from immunoSEQ multiplex PCR; TCRdb stores just in-frame clones and leaves some out. Seen here are about 250,000 clones, around 90% observed once, and the top ten hold about 1.5%. The TCR sequence derives from a girl aged 2-15 years in good health and CMV-seronegative. The specimen was PBMCs. V usage is TRBV27 and J usage is TRBJ2-1, with D possibly matching TRBD2 (6 bases). The CDR3 DNA reads as TGTGCCAGCAGTCACCCTCGGGACTCTTGGAATGAGCAGTTCTTC. Its translation: CASSHPRDSWNEQFF.